The clone carrying this T cell receptor (beta chain) showed up just a few times. Its antigen is still unknown. Germline CDR1 and CDR2: LNHDA and SQIVND (reference sequence). The CDR3 covers 14 residues. The V end was cut by 7 bases, the J end by 7 bases, with 19 bases between. The data derive from a study of T-cell memory formation after mild COVID-19. Study-wide results and limits: There was no confirmation that second-wave clones peaking on day 37 were SARS-CoV-2 specific.

From 5'RACE with constant-segment primers came TCR alpha and TCR beta cDNA libraries that carried sample barcodes and UMIs. MiXCR, run by TCRdb on the 5' RACE reads, gives a single entry per CDR3 protein. The sample has roughly 300,000 distinct CDR3 sequences, about 17% seen once. The chain has TRBV19 and TRBJ1-1; D is unclear. The sequenced material came from PBMCs or a T cell subset sorted from them (not recorded which). This TCR was recovered from a man aged 18 to 29 who had mild COVID-19 (a few samples of this study predate the infection). Cell type and time point are not known. The CDR3 nucleotides are TGTGCCAGTACTAAGATTGCGGACGGCCTTGAAGCTTTCTTT. It is translated as CASTKIADGLEAFF. The whole variable domain, filled in from reference TRBV19 and TRBJ1-1, reads DGGITQSPKYLFRKEGQNVTLSCEQNLNHDAMYWYRQDPGQGLRLIYYSQIVNDFQKGDIAEGYSVSREKKESFPLTVTSAQKNPTAFYLCASTKIADGLEAFFGQGTRLTVV.